This T cell receptor (beta chain) is from a study of blood T cell repertoires in COVID-19. As handled by the study authors: Amplification of reference gene primers provided the estimated nucleated cell counts. Assay: immunoSEQ multiplex PCR; the TCRdb copy retains only in-frame clones and omits some. The D gene and trimming were derived from the DNA, and the V and J assignments and clone size from that table. The sample has hundreds of thousands of clones, 81% seen once. Looked up from germline, CDR1 is ENHRY and CDR2 is SYGVKD. Losses at the gene ends were 9 bases for V and 0 bases for J; bases not matched to a gene: 5. The CDR3 has 14 residues.

This TCR came from a woman aged 80 or older with acute or convalescent COVID-19. V gene TRBV10-3 combines with J gene TRBJ2-3; 8 nucleotides match TRBD2. The sequenced sample was peripheral blood. This chain's CDR3 is CAITSGYSTDTQYF. The CDR3 coding sequence is TGTGCCATTACTAGCGGTTATAGCACAGATACGCAGTATTTT.